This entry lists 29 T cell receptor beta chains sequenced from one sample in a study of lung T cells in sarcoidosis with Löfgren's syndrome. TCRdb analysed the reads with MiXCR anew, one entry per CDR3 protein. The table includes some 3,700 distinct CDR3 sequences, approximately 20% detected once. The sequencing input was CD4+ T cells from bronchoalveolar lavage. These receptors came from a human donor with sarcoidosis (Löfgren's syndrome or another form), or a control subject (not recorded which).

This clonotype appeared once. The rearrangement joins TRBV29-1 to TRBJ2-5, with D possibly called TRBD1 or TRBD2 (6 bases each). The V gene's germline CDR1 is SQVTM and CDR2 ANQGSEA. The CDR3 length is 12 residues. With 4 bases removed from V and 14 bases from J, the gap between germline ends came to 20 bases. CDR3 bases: TGCAGCGTTGGCGGGACACAAGAGATCCATTACTTC. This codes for CSVGGTQEIHYF.

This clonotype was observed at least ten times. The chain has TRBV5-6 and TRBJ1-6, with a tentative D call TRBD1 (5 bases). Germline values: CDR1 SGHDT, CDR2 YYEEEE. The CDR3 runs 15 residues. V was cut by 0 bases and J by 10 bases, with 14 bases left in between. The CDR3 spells CASSLGRQGNSPLHF. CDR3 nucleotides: TGTGCCAGCAGCTTGGGGCGGCAGGGTAACTCACCCCTCCACTTT.

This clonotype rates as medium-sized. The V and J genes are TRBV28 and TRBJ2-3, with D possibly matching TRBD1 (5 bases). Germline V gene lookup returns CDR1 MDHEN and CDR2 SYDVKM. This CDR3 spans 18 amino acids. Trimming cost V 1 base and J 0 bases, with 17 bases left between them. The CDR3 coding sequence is TGTGCCAGCAGTTTATACCTCGGGCCAGGGCATAGCACAGATACGCAGTATTTT. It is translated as CASSLYLGPGHSTDTQYF.

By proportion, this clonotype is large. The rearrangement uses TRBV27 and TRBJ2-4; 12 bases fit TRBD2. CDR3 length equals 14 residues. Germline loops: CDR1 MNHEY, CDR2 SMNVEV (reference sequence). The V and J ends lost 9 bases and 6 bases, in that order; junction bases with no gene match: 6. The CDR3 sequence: CASGGLAGTNIQYF. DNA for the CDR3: TGTGCCAGTGGTGGACTAGCGGGAACAAACATTCAGTACTTC.

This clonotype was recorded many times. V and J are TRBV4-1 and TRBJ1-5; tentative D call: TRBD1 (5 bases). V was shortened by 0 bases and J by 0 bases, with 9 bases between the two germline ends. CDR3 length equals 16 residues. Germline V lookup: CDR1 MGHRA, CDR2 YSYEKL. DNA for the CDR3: TGCGCCAGCAGCCAAGATAGGGGCCCTAGCAATCAGCCCCAGCATTTT. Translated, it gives CASSQDRGPSNQPQHF.

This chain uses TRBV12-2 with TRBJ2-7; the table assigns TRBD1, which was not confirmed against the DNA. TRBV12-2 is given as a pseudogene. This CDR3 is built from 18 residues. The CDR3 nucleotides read TGTGCAAGTCGCTTAGTCCCGGCGAAAGTAACGAGCTCCTACGAGCAGTACGTC. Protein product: CASRLVPAKVTSSYEQYV.

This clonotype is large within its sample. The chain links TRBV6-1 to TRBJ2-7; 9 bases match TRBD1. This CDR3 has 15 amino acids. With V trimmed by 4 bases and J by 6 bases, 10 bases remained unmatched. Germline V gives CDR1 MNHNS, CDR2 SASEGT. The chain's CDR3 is CASSANTGGASEQYV. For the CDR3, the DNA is TGTGCCAGCAGTGCCAATACAGGGGGCGCGTCCGAGCAGTACGTC.

The CDR3 sequence is CASSQDLGIPLETQYF. The DNA for the CDR3 is TGCGCCAGCAGCCAAGATCTCGGTATTCCTCTGGAGACCCAGTACTTC. The chain is built from TRBV4-1 and TRBJ2-5; D is unclear. Germline CDR1 MGHRA, CDR2 YSYEKL. The CDR3 is 16 residues long. The V end lost 0 bases, the J end lost 5 bases, and 16 bases lay between the germline ends.

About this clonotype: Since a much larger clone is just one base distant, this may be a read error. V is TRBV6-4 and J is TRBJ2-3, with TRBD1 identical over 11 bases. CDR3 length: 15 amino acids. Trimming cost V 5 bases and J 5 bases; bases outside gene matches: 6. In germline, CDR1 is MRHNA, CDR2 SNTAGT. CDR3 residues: CASSRGQGAGDTQYF. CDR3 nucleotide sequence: TGTGCCAGCAGTAGAGGACAGGGGGCTGGAGATACGCAGTATTTT.

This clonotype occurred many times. CDR3 DNA sequence: TGTGCCAGCTCACCAATAGCGGGGCTTTACAATGAGCAGTTCTTC. Protein product: CASSPIAGLYNEQFF. The V and J genes are TRBV18 and TRBJ2-1; 8 bases match TRBD2. The CDR3 has 15 amino acids. The junction had 4 bases not matched to a gene; V was cut back by 2 bases and J by 4 bases. Germline lookup yields CDR1 KGHSH and CDR2 LQKENI.

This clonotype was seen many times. CDR3 loop: CASSGGQKYEQYF. CDR3 DNA sequence: TGTGCCAGTAGCGGGGGACAGAAGTACGAGCAGTACTTC. This chain joins TRBV19 and TRBJ2-7; tentative D call: TRBD1 (7 bases). This CDR3 has 13 amino acids. V dropped 6 bases and J dropped 4 bases, with 13 bases sitting between them. The germline V gene has CDR1 LNHDA and CDR2 SQIVND (reference sequence).

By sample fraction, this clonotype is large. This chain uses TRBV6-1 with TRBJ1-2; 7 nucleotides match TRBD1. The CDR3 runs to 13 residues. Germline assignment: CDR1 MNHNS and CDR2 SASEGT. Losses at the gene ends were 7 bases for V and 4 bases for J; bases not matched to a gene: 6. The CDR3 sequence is CASNPYRGYGYTF. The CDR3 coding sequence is TGTGCCAGCAATCCTTACAGGGGCTATGGCTACACCTTC.

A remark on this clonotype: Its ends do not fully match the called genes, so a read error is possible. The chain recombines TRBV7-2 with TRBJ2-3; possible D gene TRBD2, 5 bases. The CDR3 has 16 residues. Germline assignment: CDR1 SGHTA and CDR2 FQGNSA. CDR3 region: CAGSLALGESTDTQYF. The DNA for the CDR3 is TGTGCCGGCAGCTTAGCCTTGGGAGAGAGCACAGATACGCAGTATTTT.

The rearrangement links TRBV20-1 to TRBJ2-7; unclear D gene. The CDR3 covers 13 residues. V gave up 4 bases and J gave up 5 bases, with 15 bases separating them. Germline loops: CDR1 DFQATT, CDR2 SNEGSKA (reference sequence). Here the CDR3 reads CSAKDRRIHEQYF. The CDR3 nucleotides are TGCAGTGCTAAAGACCGACGGATCCACGAGCAGTACTTC.

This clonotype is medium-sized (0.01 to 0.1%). The CDR3 DNA sequence: TGTGCCAGCAGCCCCCTCGCGGGAAACACCGGGGAGCTGTTTTTT. Protein sequence: CASSPLAGNTGELFF. The gene calls are TRBV4-2 and TRBJ2-2; perhaps TRBD2 as D (6 bases). Trimming stripped 4 bases from V and 2 bases from J, with 11 bases between. Germline V gives CDR1 LGHNA, CDR2 YNFKEQ. The CDR3 totals 15 residues.

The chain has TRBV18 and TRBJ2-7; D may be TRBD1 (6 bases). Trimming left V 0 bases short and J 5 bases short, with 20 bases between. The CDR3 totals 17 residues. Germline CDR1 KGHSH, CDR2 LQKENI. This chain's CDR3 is CASSPPRFRDRSHEQYF. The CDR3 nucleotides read TGTGCCAGCTCACCACCCAGGTTCCGAGACAGGAGCCACGAGCAGTACTTC.

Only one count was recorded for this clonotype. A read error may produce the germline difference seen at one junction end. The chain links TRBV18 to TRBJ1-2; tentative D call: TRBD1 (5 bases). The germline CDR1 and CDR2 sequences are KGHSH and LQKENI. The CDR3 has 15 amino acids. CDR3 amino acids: CASSPPEAGNYGYTF. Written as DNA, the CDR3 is TGTGCCAGTTCACCACCGGAGGCAGGGAACTATGGCTACACCTTC. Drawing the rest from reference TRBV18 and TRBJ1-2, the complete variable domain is NAGVMQNPRHLVRRRGQEARLRCSPMKGHSHVYWYRQLPEEGLKFMVYLQKENIIDESGMPKERFSAEFPKEGPSILRIQQVVRGDSAAYFCASSPPEAGNYGYTFGSGTRLTVV.

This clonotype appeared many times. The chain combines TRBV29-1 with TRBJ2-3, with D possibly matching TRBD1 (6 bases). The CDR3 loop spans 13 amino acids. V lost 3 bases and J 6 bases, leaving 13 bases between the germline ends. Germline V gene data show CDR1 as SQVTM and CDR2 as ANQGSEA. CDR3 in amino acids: CSVERGSDDTQYF. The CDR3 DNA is TGCAGCGTTGAGAGGGGGAGCGACGATACGCAGTATTTT.

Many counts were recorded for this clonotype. CDR3 protein: CASSPQETQYF. CDR3 coding DNA: TGTGCCAGCTCACCTCAAGAGACCCAGTACTTC. The rearrangement links TRBV18 to TRBJ2-5, with no clear D. CDR1 and CDR2 from the germline V gene are KGHSH and LQKENI. The CDR3 loop spans 11 amino acids. The V end was cut by 3 bases, the J end by 2 bases, with 1 base between.

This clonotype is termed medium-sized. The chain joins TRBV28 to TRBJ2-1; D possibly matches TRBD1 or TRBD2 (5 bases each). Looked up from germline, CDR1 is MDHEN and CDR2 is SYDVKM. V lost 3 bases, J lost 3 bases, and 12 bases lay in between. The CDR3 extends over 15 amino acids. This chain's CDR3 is CASSLWQGRYNEQFF. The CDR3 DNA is TGTGCCAGCAGTTTGTGGCAGGGACGCTACAATGAGCAGTTCTTC.

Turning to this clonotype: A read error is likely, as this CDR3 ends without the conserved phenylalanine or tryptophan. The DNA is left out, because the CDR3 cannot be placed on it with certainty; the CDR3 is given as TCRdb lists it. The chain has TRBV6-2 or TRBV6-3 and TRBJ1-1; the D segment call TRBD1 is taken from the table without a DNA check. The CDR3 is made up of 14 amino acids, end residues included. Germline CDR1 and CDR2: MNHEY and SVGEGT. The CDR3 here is CAISGRTENTEALL.

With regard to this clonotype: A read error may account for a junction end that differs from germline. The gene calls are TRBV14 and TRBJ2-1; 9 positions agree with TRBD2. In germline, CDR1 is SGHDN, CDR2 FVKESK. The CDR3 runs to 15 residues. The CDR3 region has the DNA TGTGCCAGCAGCCTTCCCGGGACTAGCTACCATAAGCAATTCTTC. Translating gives CASSLPGTSYHKQFF.

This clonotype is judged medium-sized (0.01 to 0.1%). In nucleotides, the CDR3 is TGTGCCAGTACCCTGGGGGGGACAGGGTACAATGAGCAGTTCTTC. Protein product: CASTLGGTGYNEQFF. This chain links TRBV19 with TRBJ2-1; 9 nucleotides agree with TRBD1. Germline loops: CDR1 LNHDA, CDR2 SQIVND (reference sequence). There are 15 residues in the CDR3. V was pared by 7 bases and J by 4 bases, with 8 bases of the junction left unmatched.

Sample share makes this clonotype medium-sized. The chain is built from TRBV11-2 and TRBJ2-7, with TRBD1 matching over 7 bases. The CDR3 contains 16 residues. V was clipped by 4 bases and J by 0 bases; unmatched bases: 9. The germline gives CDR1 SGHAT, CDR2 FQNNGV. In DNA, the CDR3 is TGTGCCAGCAGCTCAGGGCTCGGGACAGACTCCTACGAGCAGTACTTC. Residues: CASSSGLGTDSYEQYF. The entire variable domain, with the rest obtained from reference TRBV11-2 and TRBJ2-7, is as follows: EAGVAQSPRYKIIEKRQSVAFWCNPISGHATLYWYQQILGQGPKLLIQFQNNGVVDDSQLPKDRFSAERLKGVDSTLKIQPAKLEDSAVYLCASSSGLGTDSYEQYFGPGTRLTVT.

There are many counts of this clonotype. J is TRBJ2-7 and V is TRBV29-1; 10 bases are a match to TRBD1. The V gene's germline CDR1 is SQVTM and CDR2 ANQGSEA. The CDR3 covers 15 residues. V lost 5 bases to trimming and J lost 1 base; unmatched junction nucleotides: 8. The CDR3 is CSVSLSGQGSYEQYF. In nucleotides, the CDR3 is TGCAGCGTTTCCCTTTCGGGACAGGGGTCCTACGAGCAGTACTTC.

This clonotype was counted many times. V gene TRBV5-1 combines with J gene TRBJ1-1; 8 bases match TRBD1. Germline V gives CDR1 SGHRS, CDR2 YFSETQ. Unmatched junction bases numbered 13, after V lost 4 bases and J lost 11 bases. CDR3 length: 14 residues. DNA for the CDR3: TGCGCCAGCAGCCGGGACAGGTTCGGATCCGCGGCTTTCTTT. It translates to CASSRDRFGSAAFF.

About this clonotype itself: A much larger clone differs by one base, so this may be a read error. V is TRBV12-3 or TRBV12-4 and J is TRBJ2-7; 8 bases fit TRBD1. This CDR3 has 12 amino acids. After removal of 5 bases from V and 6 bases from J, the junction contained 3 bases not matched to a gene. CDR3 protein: CASSLTGGEQYV. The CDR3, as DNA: TGTGCCAGCAGTCTCACAGGGGGCGAGCAGTACGTC.

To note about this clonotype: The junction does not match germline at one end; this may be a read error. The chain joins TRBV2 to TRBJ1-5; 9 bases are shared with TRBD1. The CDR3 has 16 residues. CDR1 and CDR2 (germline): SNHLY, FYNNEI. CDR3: CASGERRGTGRQPQHF. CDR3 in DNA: TGTGCCAGCGGTGAACGACGGGGGACAGGGCGTCAACCCCAGCATTTT.

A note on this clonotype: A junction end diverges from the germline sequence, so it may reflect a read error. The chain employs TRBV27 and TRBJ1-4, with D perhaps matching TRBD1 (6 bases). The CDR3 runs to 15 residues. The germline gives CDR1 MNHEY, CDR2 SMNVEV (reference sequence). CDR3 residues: CAIAFLTGSNEELFF. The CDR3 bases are TGTGCCATCGCCTTTTTGACAGGCTCCAATGAAGAACTGTTTTTT.